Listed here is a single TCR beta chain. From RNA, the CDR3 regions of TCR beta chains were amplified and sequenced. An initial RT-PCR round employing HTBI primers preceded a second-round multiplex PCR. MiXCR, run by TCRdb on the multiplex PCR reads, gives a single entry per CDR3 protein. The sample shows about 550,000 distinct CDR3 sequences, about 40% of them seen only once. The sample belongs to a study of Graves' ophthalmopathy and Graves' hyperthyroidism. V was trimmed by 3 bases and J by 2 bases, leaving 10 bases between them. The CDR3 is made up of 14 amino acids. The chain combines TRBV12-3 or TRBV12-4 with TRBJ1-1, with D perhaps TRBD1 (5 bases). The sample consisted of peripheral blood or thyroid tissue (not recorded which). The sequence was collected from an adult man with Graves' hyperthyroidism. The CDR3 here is CASSLGLDNTEAFF. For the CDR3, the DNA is TGTGCCAGCAGTTTGGGACTGGACAACACTGAAGCTTTCTTT.